This T cell receptor (beta chain) was captured by sequencing in a study of cytomegalovirus exposure and HLA in healthy donors. With 60 Vbeta and 13 Jbeta primers, the PCR was carried out. Data came from immunoSEQ multiplex PCR; TCRdb stores just in-frame clones and leaves some out. The table records 150,000 or so clones, around 80% of them present only once. The sample consisted of PBMCs. The receptor was derived from a man younger than 35 in good health and CMV-seronegative.

CDR3 bases: TGTGCCAGCAGCCAAATGGGCCTCTATGGCTACACCTTC. It specifies CASSQMGLYGYTF. The chain joins TRBV16 to TRBJ1-2, with D hard to call. Between the trimmed V and J ends, which lost 2 bases and 4 bases, there was a span of 8 bases. The CDR3 length is 13 residues. Germline-derived CDR1 and CDR2 are KGHSY and FQNENV.